This is a list of T cell receptor beta chains from one sample in a study of blood T cell repertoires in COVID-19. The assay was immunoSEQ multiplex PCR, and TCRdb's table has in-frame clones only and misses some. This sample has under 250,000 clones, with about 90% found just once. The sample taken for sequencing was PBMCs or T cells enriched from blood (not recorded which). The receptors shown here come from a middle-aged woman who had been exposed to COVID-19. CDR3s include the opening cysteine and the closing phenylalanine or tryptophan. The D gene is left open where the match is weak. Only part of the rows carry a size: once, few, many, or a class if the clone is expanded.

v_gene: TRBV24-1; d_gene: .; len: 13; abundance: .; j_gene: TRBJ1-4; CDR3aa: CATSDFRGEKLFF; CDR3nt: TGTGCCACCAGTGATTTCAGGGGTGAAAAACTGTTTTTT
v_gene: TRBV7-2; d_gene: .; len: 16; abundance: .; j_gene: TRBJ1-3; CDR3aa: CASSFRGGPSGNTIYF; CDR3nt: TGTGCCAGCAGCTTTCGCGGGGGGCCTTCTGGAAACACCATATATTTT
v_gene: TRBV5-4; d_gene: .; len: 13; abundance: .; j_gene: TRBJ1-1; CDR3aa: CASSFGTHTEAFF; CDR3nt: TGTGCCAGCAGTTTTGGCACACACACTGAAGCTTTCTTT
v_gene: TRBV7-3; d_gene: .; len: 16; abundance: .; j_gene: TRBJ2-2; CDR3aa: CASSPGTPNRARELFF; CDR3nt: TGTGCCAGCAGCCCCGGGACTCCTAATCGGGCACGGGAGCTGTTTTTT
v_gene: TRBV10-3; d_gene: .; len: 16; abundance: few; j_gene: TRBJ1-5; CDR3aa: CAISEVGPYSHQPQHF; CDR3nt: TGTGCCATCAGTGAGGTTGGGCCCTACAGCCATCAGCCCCAGCATTTT
v_gene: TRBV6-5; d_gene: TRBD1; len: 15; abundance: .; j_gene: TRBJ2-3; CDR3aa: CASSQGQEHTDTQYF; CDR3nt: TGTGCCAGCAGCCAGGGACAGGAGCACACAGATACGCAGTATTTT
v_gene: TRBV4-2; d_gene: TRBD2; len: 15; abundance: .; j_gene: TRBJ2-3; CDR3aa: CASSRGLVGPDTQYF; CDR3nt: TGTGCCAGCAGCCGGGGACTAGTTGGGCCAGATACGCAGTATTTT
v_gene: TRBV4-1; d_gene: .; len: 16; abundance: .; j_gene: TRBJ2-5; CDR3aa: CASSQAQAKVQETQYF; CDR3nt: TGCGCCAGCAGCCAAGCGCAGGCCAAAGTCCAAGAGACCCAGTACTTC
v_gene: TRBV19; d_gene: TRBD1; len: 14; abundance: .; j_gene: TRBJ1-5; CDR3aa: CASSVQGSNQPQHF; CDR3nt: TGTGCCAGTAGTGTACAGGGGAGCAATCAGCCCCAGCATTTT
v_gene: TRBV23-1; d_gene: .; len: 15; abundance: .; j_gene: TRBJ2-1; CDR3aa: CASTTRGIAYNEQFF; CDR3nt: TGCGCCAGCACGACCCGGGGAATAGCTTACAATGAGCAGTTCTTC
v_gene: TRBV7-2; d_gene: TRBD1; len: 15; abundance: .; j_gene: TRBJ1-1; CDR3aa: CASSTTGQENTEAFF; CDR3nt: TGTGCCAGCAGCACGACGGGACAGGAGAACACTGAAGCTTTCTTT
v_gene: TRBV2; d_gene: TRBD1; len: 16; abundance: once; j_gene: TRBJ2-7; CDR3aa: CASSEEGTALSYEQYF; CDR3nt: TGTGCCAGCAGTGAAGAGGGGACAGCCCTTTCCTACGAGCAGTACTTC
v_gene: TRBV6-1; d_gene: TRBD1; len: 16; abundance: few; j_gene: TRBJ2-1; CDR3aa: CASSDSGTGAFREQFF; CDR3nt: TGTGCCAGCAGTGATTCTGGGACAGGGGCTTTTCGGGAGCAGTTCTTC
v_gene: TRBV4-2; d_gene: TRBD2; len: 16; abundance: .; j_gene: TRBJ2-2; CDR3aa: CASSPRGGGNTGELFF; CDR3nt: TGTGCCAGCAGCCCCCGCGGGGGGGGGAACACCGGGGAGCTGTTTTTT
v_gene: TRBV10-3; d_gene: .; len: 15; abundance: .; j_gene: TRBJ1-3; CDR3aa: CAISSPTVSGNTIYF; CDR3nt: TGTGCCATCTCCTCCCCGACAGTCTCTGGAAACACCATATATTTT
v_gene: TRBV19; d_gene: TRBD1; len: 14; abundance: .; j_gene: TRBJ1-1; CDR3aa: CASSTQGAWTEAFF; CDR3nt: TGTGCCAGTAGTACCCAGGGGGCTTGGACTGAAGCTTTCTTT
v_gene: TRBV30; d_gene: TRBD2; len: 15; abundance: .; j_gene: TRBJ2-1; CDR3aa: CAWRKGLAGANEQFF; CDR3nt: TGTGCCTGGAGAAAAGGGCTAGCGGGAGCCAATGAGCAGTTCTTC
v_gene: TRBV30; d_gene: .; len: 11; abundance: .; j_gene: TRBJ2-7; CDR3aa: CAWSASYEQYF; CDR3nt: TGTGCCTGGAGTGCGTCCTACGAGCAGTACTTC
v_gene: TRBV18; d_gene: TRBD1; len: 18; abundance: .; j_gene: TRBJ1-4; CDR3aa: CASSQKPQGDATNEKLFF; CDR3nt: TGTGCCAGCTCGCAAAAGCCCCAGGGGGATGCAACTAATGAAAAACTGTTTTTT
v_gene: TRBV4-2; d_gene: .; len: 17; abundance: .; j_gene: TRBJ1-2; CDR3aa: CASSQERGEGANYGYTF; CDR3nt: TGTGCCAGCAGCCAAGAAAGGGGGGAGGGAGCTAACTATGGCTACACCTTC
v_gene: TRBV28; d_gene: .; len: 12; abundance: .; j_gene: TRBJ2-3; CDR3aa: CASRQAADTQYF; CDR3nt: TGTGCCAGCAGGCAGGCCGCAGATACGCAGTATTTT
v_gene: TRBV6-2/TRBV6-3; d_gene: .; len: 15; abundance: .; j_gene: TRBJ2-6; CDR3aa: CASSLQSSGANVLTF; CDR3nt: TGTGCCAGCAGTTTACAGAGCTCTGGGGCCAACGTCCTGACTTTC
v_gene: TRBV6-2/TRBV6-3; d_gene: .; len: 16; abundance: .; j_gene: TRBJ2-4; CDR3aa: CASSYGGLRAKNIQYF; CDR3nt: TGTGCCAGCAGTTACGGGGGGTTGAGGGCCAAAAACATTCAGTACTTC
v_gene: TRBV11-3; d_gene: .; len: 14; abundance: .; j_gene: TRBJ1-2; CDR3aa: CATTGRGRGDGYTF; CDR3nt: TGTGCCACCACGGGTCGGGGCAGGGGTGATGGCTACACCTTC
v_gene: TRBV28; d_gene: .; len: 14; abundance: .; j_gene: TRBJ2-1; CDR3aa: CASSLDSSYNEQFF; CDR3nt: TGTGCCAGCAGTTTAGACAGCTCCTACAATGAGCAGTTCTTC
v_gene: TRBV4-3; d_gene: TRBD1; len: 15; abundance: .; j_gene: TRBJ1-2; CDR3aa: CASSGQGASNYGYTF; CDR3nt: TGCGCCAGCTCGGGACAGGGGGCCTCAAACTATGGCTACACCTTC
v_gene: TRBV5-1; d_gene: .; len: 13; abundance: .; j_gene: TRBJ1-5; CDR3aa: CASSFDGDQPQHF; CDR3nt: TGTGCCAGCAGCTTCGACGGGGATCAGCCCCAGCATTTT
v_gene: TRBV29-1; d_gene: TRBD2; len: 14; abundance: .; j_gene: TRBJ2-3; CDR3aa: CSAIAGGPPDTQYF; CDR3nt: TGCAGCGCCATAGCGGGAGGGCCCCCAGATACGCAGTATTTT
v_gene: TRBV28; d_gene: .; len: 15; abundance: .; j_gene: TRBJ2-1; CDR3aa: CASSPLGTGGTEQFF; CDR3nt: TGTGCCAGCAGTCCTCTGGGCACCGGAGGGACTGAGCAGTTCTTC
v_gene: TRBV10-1; d_gene: .; len: 10; abundance: few; j_gene: TRBJ2-1; CDR3aa: CGARAGEQFF; CDR3nt: TGCGGCGCAAGGGCGGGTGAGCAGTTCTTC
v_gene: TRBV7-2; d_gene: .; len: 16; abundance: .; j_gene: TRBJ1-6; CDR3aa: CASSPPSRGYNSPLHF; CDR3nt: TGTGCCAGCAGCCCGCCATCCAGGGGATATAATTCACCCCTCCACTTT
v_gene: TRBV19; d_gene: .; len: 17; abundance: .; j_gene: TRBJ1-3; CDR3aa: CASSPRETGGAGNTIYF; CDR3nt: TGTGCCAGTAGTCCAAGGGAGACTGGTGGAGCTGGAAACACCATATATTTT
v_gene: TRBV18; d_gene: .; len: 16; abundance: .; j_gene: TRBJ2-3; CDR3aa: CASSPPLGGSTDTQYF; CDR3nt: TGTGCCAGCTCACCACCGCTGGGCGGGAGCACAGATACGCAGTATTTT
v_gene: TRBV6-5; d_gene: .; len: 14; abundance: .; j_gene: TRBJ2-3; CDR3aa: CASEGARGTDTQYF; CDR3nt: TGTGCCAGCGAAGGGGCTCGAGGCACAGATACGCAGTATTTT
v_gene: TRBV5-4; d_gene: TRBD1; len: 16; abundance: .; j_gene: TRBJ1-1; CDR3aa: CASSIGTGGWNTEAFF; CDR3nt: TGTGCCAGCAGCATCGGGACAGGGGGCTGGAACACTGAAGCTTTCTTT
v_gene: TRBV18; d_gene: TRBD2; len: 13; abundance: .; j_gene: TRBJ2-7; CDR3aa: CASSPISGFEQYF; CDR3nt: TGTGCCAGCTCACCTATTAGCGGGTTTGAGCAGTACTTC
v_gene: TRBV30; d_gene: .; len: 15; abundance: once; j_gene: TRBJ1-3; CDR3aa: CAWRGRGGSGNTIYF; CDR3nt: TGTGCCTGGAGGGGGAGAGGAGGCTCTGGAAACACCATATATTTT
v_gene: TRBV10-3; d_gene: TRBD1; len: 13; abundance: .; j_gene: TRBJ1-5; CDR3aa: CAIRGTGAQPQHF; CDR3nt: TGTGCCATCAGGGGGACAGGGGCCCAGCCCCAGCATTTT
v_gene: TRBV27; d_gene: .; len: 14; abundance: few; j_gene: TRBJ1-2; CDR3aa: CASRTTVAGYGYTF; CDR3nt: TGTGCCAGCAGAACCACGGTCGCAGGCTATGGCTACACCTTC
v_gene: TRBV5-1; d_gene: .; len: 14; abundance: .; j_gene: TRBJ1-2; CDR3aa: CASSLVTGAYGYTF; CDR3nt: TGCGCCAGCAGCTTGGTTACTGGGGCATATGGCTACACCTTC
v_gene: TRBV3-1/TRBV3-2; d_gene: TRBD2; len: 16; abundance: .; j_gene: TRBJ2-1; CDR3aa: CASSQGKREWYNEQFF; CDR3nt: TGTGCCAGCAGCCAAGGGAAGCGGGAGTGGTACAATGAGCAGTTCTTC
v_gene: TRBV6-5; d_gene: TRBD1; len: 14; abundance: .; j_gene: TRBJ1-1; CDR3aa: CASRDDRGSTEAFF; CDR3nt: TGTGCCAGCAGGGACGACAGGGGTAGCACTGAAGCTTTCTTT
v_gene: TRBV7-2; d_gene: .; len: 15; abundance: .; j_gene: TRBJ1-6; CDR3aa: CASSLIAGGNSPLHF; CDR3nt: TGTGCCAGCAGCTTAATCGCGGGGGGAAATTCACCCCTCCACTTT
v_gene: TRBV5-5; d_gene: .; len: 14; abundance: .; j_gene: TRBJ1-6; CDR3aa: CASSLGGGNSPLHF; CDR3nt: TGTGCCAGCAGCTTGGGAGGTGGGAATTCACCCCTCCACTTT
v_gene: TRBV12-3/TRBV12-4; d_gene: .; len: 12; abundance: .; j_gene: TRBJ1-2; CDR3aa: CASSLPPGGDTF; CDR3nt: TGTGCCAGCAGTCTACCACCAGGAGGGGACACCTTC
v_gene: TRBV18; d_gene: TRBD2; len: 18; abundance: .; j_gene: TRBJ2-3; CDR3aa: CASSQTPGLVGGTDTQYF; CDR3nt: TGTGCCAGCTCGCAGACACCCGGACTAGTCGGAGGCACAGATACGCAGTATTTT